This TCR beta chain emerged from a study of T cell changes during pregnancy in multiple sclerosis. Trimming cost V 7 bases and J 0 bases, with 10 bases left between them. This CDR3 comprises 13 residues. Germline CDR1 is MNHEY and CDR2 is SVGAGI. Sequencing was performed with immunoSEQ multiplex PCR; in TCRdb, only in-frame clones are kept and a portion is missing. The repertoire consists of approximately 88,000 clones, with 85% to 95% occurring once and the leading ten covering roughly 4%. V and J are TRBV6-5 and TRBJ2-7; tentative D call: TRBD1 (6 bases). Sequenced material: peripheral blood, taken in the first trimester of pregnancy. The TCR originated in a female donor with multiple sclerosis, enrolled in a pregnancy study. Here the CDR3 reads CASTPDSSYEQYF. DNA for the CDR3: TGTGCCAGCACCCCGGACAGCTCCTACGAGCAGTACTTC.